These 5 T cell receptor beta chains were sequenced from one sample in a study of T cells in Graves' hyperthyroidism and ophthalmopathy. TCR beta CDR3 sequences were amplified from RNA transcripts. The HTBI primer set served for first-round RT-PCR of the TCR CDR3. TCRdb re-called the multiplex PCR reads with MiXCR, one entry per CDR3 protein. The sample has about 150,000 distinct CDR3 sequences; 22% are singletons. Sequenced input: blood. The origin of the receptors is a woman aged 50 to 60 with Graves' hyperthyroidism that later progressed to Graves' ophthalmopathy.

This clonotype occurred many times. V gene TRBV28 combines with J gene TRBJ1-5; the D gene is possibly TRBD1 (5 bases). The CDR3 contains 16 residues. Germline CDR1 is MDHEN and CDR2 is SYDVKM. V lost 2 bases, J lost 9 bases, and 20 bases lay in between. In DNA, the CDR3 is TGTGCCAGCAGTTTAACCCCTAGCGGGATGGGGCGGCCCCAGCATTTT. This sequence encodes CASSLTPSGMGRPQHF. The entire variable domain, with the rest obtained from reference TRBV28 and TRBJ1-5, is as follows: DVKVTQSSRYLVKRTGEKVFLECVQDMDHENMFWYRQDPGLGLRLIYFSYDVKMKEKGDIPEGYSVSREKKERFSLILESASTNQTSMYLCASSLTPSGMGRPQHFGDGTRLSIL.

For the CDR3, the DNA is TGCAGTGCTAGAAGTACTAGCGGGAGTGGGGAGCAGTACTTC. Protein sequence: CSARSTSGSGEQYF. This chain uses TRBV20-1 with TRBJ2-7, with TRBD2 matching 11 bases. Germline V gene lookup returns CDR1 DFQATT and CDR2 SNEGSKA (reference sequence). The junction had 7 bases not matched to a gene; V was cut back by 2 bases and J by 7 bases. The CDR3 runs to 14 residues.

This clonotype was picked up many times. The chain couples TRBV5-1 to TRBJ1-2, with TRBD1 matching 7 bases. CDR3 length: 12 residues. V lost 7 bases, J lost 3 bases, and 3 bases stayed unmatched. Germline V CDR1 and CDR2: SGHRS, YFSETQ. The chain's CDR3 is CASHQGDYGYTF. Here the CDR3 DNA reads TGCGCCAGCCATCAGGGGGACTATGGCTACACCTTC.

In its sample, this clonotype was seen many times. The genes are TRBV28 and TRBJ1-5; D remains unclear. The V end lost 3 bases, the J end lost 2 bases, and 11 bases lay between the germline ends. Germline V gene sequence: CDR1 MDHEN, CDR2 SYDVKM. This CDR3 spans 15 amino acids. The CDR3 bases are TGTGCCAGCAGTTTGATGGGGTCCGGCAATCAGCCCCAGCATTTT. This encodes CASSLMGSGNQPQHF.

The table lists this clonotype with many counts. The CDR3 protein is CAWSIGTGDQPQHF. For the CDR3, the DNA is TGTGCCTGGAGTATAGGGACAGGGGATCAGCCCCAGCATTTT. The genes are TRBV30 and TRBJ1-5; 10 bases fit TRBD1. Losses at the gene ends were 2 bases for V and 5 bases for J; bases not matched to a gene: 3. The CDR3 totals 14 residues. Germline CDR1 reads GTSNPN; CDR2 reads SVGIG (reference sequence).